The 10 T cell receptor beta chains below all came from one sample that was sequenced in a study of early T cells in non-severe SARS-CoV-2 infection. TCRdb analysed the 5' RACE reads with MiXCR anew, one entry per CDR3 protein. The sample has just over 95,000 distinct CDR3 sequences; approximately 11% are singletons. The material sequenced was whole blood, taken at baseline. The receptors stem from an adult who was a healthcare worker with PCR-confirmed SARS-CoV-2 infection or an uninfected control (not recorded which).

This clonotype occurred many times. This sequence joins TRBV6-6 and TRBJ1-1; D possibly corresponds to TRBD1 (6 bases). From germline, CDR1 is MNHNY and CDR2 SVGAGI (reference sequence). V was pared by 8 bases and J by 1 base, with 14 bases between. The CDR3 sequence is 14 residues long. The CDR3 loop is CASGIHRENTEAFF. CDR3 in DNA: TGTGCCAGCGGGATTCACAGGGAGAACACTGAAGCTTTCTTT.

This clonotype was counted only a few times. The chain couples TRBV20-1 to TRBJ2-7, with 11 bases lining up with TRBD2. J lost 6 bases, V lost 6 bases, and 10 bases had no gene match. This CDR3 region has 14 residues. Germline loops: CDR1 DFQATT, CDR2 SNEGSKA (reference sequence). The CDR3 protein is CSAQTSGSFREQYF. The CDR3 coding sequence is TGCAGTGCCCAAACTAGCGGGAGCTTCCGCGAGCAGTACTTC.

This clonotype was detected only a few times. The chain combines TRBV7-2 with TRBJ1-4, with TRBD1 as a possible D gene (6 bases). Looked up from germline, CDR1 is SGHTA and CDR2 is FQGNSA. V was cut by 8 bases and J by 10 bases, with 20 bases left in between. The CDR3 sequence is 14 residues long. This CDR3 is CASRQGPDRGKLFF. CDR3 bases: TGTGCCAGCCGTCAGGGGCCCGATCGGGGAAAACTGTTTTTT.

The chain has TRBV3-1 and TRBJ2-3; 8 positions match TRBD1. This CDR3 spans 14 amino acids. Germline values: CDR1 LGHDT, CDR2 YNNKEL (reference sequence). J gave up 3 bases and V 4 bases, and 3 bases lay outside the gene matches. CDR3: CASSRDRRTDTQYF. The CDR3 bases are TGTGCCAGCAGCCGGGACAGGAGAACAGATACGCAGTATTTT.

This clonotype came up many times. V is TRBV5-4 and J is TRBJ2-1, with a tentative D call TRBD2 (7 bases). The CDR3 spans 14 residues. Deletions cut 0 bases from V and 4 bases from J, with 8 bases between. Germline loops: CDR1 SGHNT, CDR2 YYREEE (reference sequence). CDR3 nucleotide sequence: TGTGCCAGCAGCTTGGAGGGGGGGTACAATGAGCAGTTCTTC. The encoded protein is CASSLEGGYNEQFF. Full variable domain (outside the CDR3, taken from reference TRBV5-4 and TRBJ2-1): ETGVTQSPTHLIKTRGQQVTLRCSSQSGHNTVSWYQQALGQGPQFIFQYYREEENGRGNFPPRFSGLQFPNYSSELNVNALELDDSALYLCASSLEGGYNEQFFGPGTRLTVL.

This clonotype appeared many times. CDR3 sequence (DNA): TGCGCCAGCAGTGAGGGGTTTAACACCGGGGAGCTGTTTTTT. It is translated as CASSEGFNTGELFF. The V call is TRBV10-1, the J call TRBJ2-2; no definite D call. V was clipped by 2 bases and J by 2 bases, with 6 bases between them. The CDR3 runs 14 residues. CDR1 and CDR2 (germline): WNHNN, SYGVQD (reference sequence).

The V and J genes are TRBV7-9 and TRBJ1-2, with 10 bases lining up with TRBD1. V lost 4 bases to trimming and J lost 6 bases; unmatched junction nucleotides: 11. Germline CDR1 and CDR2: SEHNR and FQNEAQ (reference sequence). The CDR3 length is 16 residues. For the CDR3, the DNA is TGTGCCAGCAGCTCTCCTTTGACAGGGGGCAGCAATGGCTACACCTTC. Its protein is CASSSPLTGGSNGYTF.

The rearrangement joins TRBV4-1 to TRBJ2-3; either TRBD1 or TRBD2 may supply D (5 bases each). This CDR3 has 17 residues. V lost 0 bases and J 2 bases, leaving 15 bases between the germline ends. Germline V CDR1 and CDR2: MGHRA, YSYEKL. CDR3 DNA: TGCGCCAGCAGCCAAGAAACGGGACGGATCTCCACAGATACGCAGTATTTT. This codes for CASSQETGRISTDTQYF.

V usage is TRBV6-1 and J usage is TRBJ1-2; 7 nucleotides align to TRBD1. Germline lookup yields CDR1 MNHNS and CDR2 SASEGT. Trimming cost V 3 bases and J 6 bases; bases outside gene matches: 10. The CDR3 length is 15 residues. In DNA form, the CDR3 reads TGTGCCAGCAGTGACTACGACAGGGAGGGCGATGGCTACACCTTC. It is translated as CASSDYDREGDGYTF.

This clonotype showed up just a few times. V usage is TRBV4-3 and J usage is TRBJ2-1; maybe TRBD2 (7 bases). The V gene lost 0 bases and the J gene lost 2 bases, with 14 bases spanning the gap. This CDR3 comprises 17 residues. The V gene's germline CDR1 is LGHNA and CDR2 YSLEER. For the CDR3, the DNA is TGCGCCAGCAGCCAAGAAGGGGGAGGGAGGACCTACAATGAGCAGTTCTTC. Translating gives CASSQEGGGRTYNEQFF.